The 31 T cell receptor beta chains reported below all come from one sample, sequenced in a study of radiotherapy plus CTLA-4 blockade in lung cancer. TCRdb's copy holds only in-frame clones and misses some; the assay was immunoSEQ multiplex PCR. The sample consists of about 14,000 clones, more than 75% of them appearing once. Source: peripheral blood, taken from a patient treated with radiotherapy plus ipilimumab. Receptors originate from a human donor with non-small cell lung cancer that progressed on radiotherapy plus ipilimumab. Some clones in this sample may be carry-over from other donors' samples.

The rearrangement joins TRBV15 to TRBJ1-4; 7 nucleotides line up with TRBD1. Losses at the gene ends were 1 base for V and 0 bases for J; bases not matched to a gene: 2. The CDR3 is made up of 16 amino acids. The germline V gene has CDR1 LNHNV and CDR2 YYDKDF (reference sequence). The CDR3 loop reads CATSRGQGATNEKLFF. The CDR3, as DNA: TGTGCCACCAGCAGAGGCCAGGGGGCAACTAATGAAAAACTGTTTTTT.

This sequence joins TRBV6-5 and TRBJ1-4; D might be TRBD1 (5 bases). The germline V gene encodes CDR1 MNHEY and CDR2 SVGAGI. V lost 8 bases, J lost 7 bases, and 11 bases lay in between. CDR3 length: 12 amino acids. The DNA for the CDR3 is TGTGCCAGCGGGAGGGGAATTGAAAAACTGTTTTTT. The encoded protein is CASGRGIEKLFF.

The rearrangement uses TRBV5-1 and TRBJ2-7, with D unclear. Germline V lookup: CDR1 SGHRS, CDR2 YFSETQ. This CDR3 has 13 residues. V lost 1 base and J 0 bases, leaving 5 bases between the germline ends. CDR3 loop: CASSLHSSYEQYF. The CDR3 DNA reads as TGCGCCAGCAGCTTGCACAGCTCCTACGAGCAGTACTTC.

The chain links TRBV7-2 to TRBJ2-7, with TRBD2 as a possible D gene (6 bases). Per germline, CDR1 SGHTA and CDR2 FQGNSA. The V end lost 3 bases, the J end lost 6 bases, and 12 bases lay between the germline ends. This CDR3 has 13 amino acids. The chain's CDR3 is CASSLLQGGEQYF. CDR3 nucleotide sequence: TGTGCCAGCAGCTTGCTCCAGGGAGGCGAGCAGTACTTC.

This chain joins TRBV27 and TRBJ1-6, with 7 bases that match TRBD1. CDR1 MNHEY and CDR2 SMNVEV come from the germline V gene (reference sequence). This CDR3 has 14 residues. The V segment lost 8 bases and the J segment 5 bases; nucleotides outside the gene matches: 6. The CDR3 nucleotides are TGTGCCAGCGGGGACAGACAAAATAATTCACCCCTCCACTTT. It encodes CASGDRQNNSPLHF.

The chain couples TRBV2 to TRBJ2-7, with TRBD2 matching 8 bases. J gave up 6 bases and V 8 bases, and 15 bases lay outside the gene matches. The CDR3 spans 15 residues. The V gene's germline CDR1 is SNHLY and CDR2 FYNNEI. This CDR3 reads CASGTIAGGPIEQYF. Here the CDR3 DNA reads TGTGCCAGCGGCACCATCGCGGGAGGTCCGATCGAGCAGTACTTC.

The J gene is TRBJ2-1, the V gene TRBV14; 7 positions agree with TRBD1. The CDR3 spans 15 residues. Unmatched junction bases numbered 7, after V lost 5 bases and J lost 3 bases. Germline V gene data show CDR1 as SGHDN and CDR2 as FVKESK. The CDR3 reads CASSRDSASYNEQFF. In DNA, the CDR3 is TGTGCCAGCAGCAGGGACAGCGCCAGCTACAATGAGCAGTTCTTC.

The V call is TRBV6-5, the J call TRBJ1-2; 9 nucleotides agree with TRBD1. The V and J ends lost 6 bases and 6 bases, in that order; junction bases with no gene match: 8. Germline-derived CDR1 and CDR2 are MNHEY and SVGAGI. CDR3 size: 14 residues. The CDR3 sequence is CASSRSGQGDGYTF. The CDR3 nucleotides read TGTGCCAGCAGCCGATCGGGACAGGGTGATGGCTACACCTTC.

V and J are TRBV2 and TRBJ2-7; perhaps TRBD1 as D (6 bases). The CDR3 has 11 amino acids. V lost 10 bases and J lost 6, with 13 bases in between. Germline loops: CDR1 SNHLY, CDR2 FYNNEI. The CDR3 DNA sequence: TGTGCCACCTTACAGGGACGCGAGCAGTACTTC. Translation: CATLQGREQYF.

This clone appeared once. The chain is built from TRBV7-2 and TRBJ1-5; maybe TRBD1 (6 bases). Germline V gene data show CDR1 as SGHTA and CDR2 as FQGNSA. The CDR3 covers 17 residues. The V end was cut by 2 bases, the J end by 0 bases, with 14 bases between. CDR3 region: CASSLFGGAYSNQPQHF. The DNA of the CDR3 is TGTGCCAGCAGCTTATTCGGGGGGGCCTATAGCAATCAGCCCCAGCATTTT.

The chain employs TRBV19 and TRBJ2-5, with D perhaps TRBD2 (5 bases). The V gene lost 6 bases and the J gene lost 3 bases, with 17 bases spanning the gap. The CDR3 sequence is 15 residues long. CDR1 is LNHDA, CDR2 SQIVND, per germline (reference sequence). The CDR3 loop reads CASSLGNLGEETQYF. Written as DNA, the CDR3 is TGTGCCAGTAGCCTGGGAAACCTGGGAGAAGAGACCCAGTACTTC.

V usage is TRBV6-1 and J usage is TRBJ2-2; TRBD1 matches at 8 bases. The V gene end was trimmed by 6 bases and the J gene end by 8 bases; junction bases not matched to a gene: 8. Germline V gene sequence: CDR1 MNHNS, CDR2 SASEGT. The CDR3 length is 14 residues. This CDR3 reads CASRGTGGPGELFF. For the CDR3, the DNA is TGTGCCAGCAGGGGAACAGGGGGGCCAGGGGAGCTGTTTTTT.

The V call is TRBV6-6, the J call TRBJ1-6, with 7 bases aligning to TRBD1. Germline V gene lookup returns CDR1 MNHNY and CDR2 SVGAGI (reference sequence). This CDR3 contains 15 residues. Unmatched junction bases numbered 8, after V lost 6 bases and J lost 6 bases. DNA of the CDR3: TGTGCCAGCAGGTGGGATACAGGGGCTAATTCACCCCTCCACTTT. Encoded protein: CASRWDTGANSPLHF.

J is TRBJ2-1 and V is TRBV5-1, with 8 bases that match TRBD2. Losses at the gene ends were 0 bases for V and 7 bases for J; bases not matched to a gene: 12. This CDR3 spans 17 amino acids. Looked up from germline, CDR1 is SGHRS and CDR2 is YFSETQ. The CDR3 loop is CASSLAGAGGLRNEQFF. DNA for the CDR3: TGCGCCAGCAGCTTGGCGGGGGCGGGAGGTCTGAGAAATGAGCAGTTCTTC.

The rearrangement links TRBV11-2 to TRBJ1-1; perhaps TRBD1 as D (6 bases). The CDR3 is made up of 13 amino acids. Germline values: CDR1 SGHAT, CDR2 FQNNGV. V lost 4 bases and J lost 0, with 6 bases in between. This CDR3 is CASSWTVNTEAFF. CDR3 DNA sequence: TGTGCCAGCAGCTGGACAGTGAACACTGAAGCTTTCTTT.

The chain links TRBV29-1 to TRBJ2-5, with D possibly being TRBD1 (6 bases). The germline V and J ends were trimmed by 8 bases and 2 bases, with 18 bases remaining between them. Germline CDR1 and CDR2: SQVTM and ANQGSEA. The CDR3 is 14 residues long. The CDR3 DNA reads TGCAGCTCTTATTGGGGACAAACACAAGAGACCCAGTACTTC. Translated: CSSYWGQTQETQYF.

The V gene is TRBV7-2, the J gene TRBJ2-3; 8 bases are shared with TRBD2. The CDR3 is 15 residues long. Germline V gives CDR1 SGHTA, CDR2 FQGNSA. V was pared by 5 bases and J by 5 bases, with 9 bases of the junction left unmatched. The CDR3, as DNA: TGTGCCAGCAGCCGTAGCGGGGACCCGGGAGATACGCAGTATTTT. It yields the protein CASSRSGDPGDTQYF.

In this sample, this clone turned up a few times. V is TRBV18 and J is TRBJ2-1, with TRBD2 matching over 12 bases. The CDR3 sequence is 14 residues long. CDR1 is KGHSH and CDR2 is LQKENI in the germline V gene. After removal of 5 bases from V and 5 bases from J, the junction contained 1 base not matched to a gene. The CDR3 region is CASSASGGDNEQFF. CDR3 sequence (DNA): TGTGCCAGCTCAGCTAGCGGGGGGGACAATGAGCAGTTCTTC.

CDR3 bases: TGCGCCAGCAGCCAGACCGGGACAGGGTTTTACGAGCAGTACTTC. It encodes CASSQTGTGFYEQYF. This sequence joins TRBV4-3 and TRBJ2-7; 9 nucleotides line up with TRBD1. The V and J ends lost 3 bases and 4 bases, in that order; junction bases with no gene match: 7. Looked up from germline, CDR1 is LGHNA and CDR2 is YSLEER. This CDR3 comprises 15 residues.

The chain has TRBV20-1 and TRBJ1-5; D call uncertain. CDR3 length: 11 residues. The V end was cut by 5 bases, the J end by 11 bases, with 13 bases between. Germline lookup yields CDR1 DFQATT and CDR2 SNEGSKA (reference sequence). The CDR3 nucleotides are TGCAGTGCTCGATCCGGGTGGTCCCAGCATTTT. Protein product: CSARSGWSQHF.

V usage is TRBV9 and J usage is TRBJ2-6; maybe TRBD1 (5 bases). The germline CDR1 and CDR2 sequences are SGDLS and YYNGEE. V was pared by 4 bases and J by 5 bases, with 10 bases between. CDR3 length: 14 residues. The CDR3 region has the DNA TGTGCCAGCAGCCAGGGCGAGAGGGCCAACGTCCTGACTTTC. Residues: CASSQGERANVLTF.

The chain carries TRBV5-5 and TRBJ2-6; D ambiguous. The germline CDR1 and CDR2 sequences are SGHKS and YYEKEE (reference sequence). The CDR3 covers 13 residues. Trimming removed 4 bases from V and 6 bases from J, with 8 bases in between. As DNA, the CDR3 is TGTGCCAGCAGCCCGAGACAGGCCAACGTCCTGACTTTC. This sequence encodes CASSPRQANVLTF.

The rearrangement links TRBV19 to TRBJ2-2, with 14 bases identical to TRBD2. CDR3 length: 18 residues. Germline CDR1 is LNHDA and CDR2 is SQIVND (reference sequence). With 7 bases clipped from V and 2 bases from J, the junction kept 9 bases outside the gene matches. The CDR3 spells CASTPPGLAGGNTGELFF. The CDR3 DNA is TGTGCCAGTACCCCTCCCGGACTAGCGGGGGGAAACACCGGGGAGCTGTTTTTT.

The chain is built from TRBV6-5 and TRBJ1-2; 8 nucleotides align to TRBD1. After removal of 0 bases from V and 3 bases from J, the junction contained 6 bases not matched to a gene. CDR3 length: 16 amino acids. Germline V gene sequence: CDR1 MNHEY, CDR2 SVGAGI. The CDR3 is CASSYSNWGQDYGYTF. The CDR3 bases are TGTGCCAGCAGTTACTCGAATTGGGGACAGGACTATGGCTACACCTTC.

The chain links TRBV4-2 to TRBJ2-5; 12 nucleotides match TRBD2. J gave up 2 bases and V 2 bases, and 3 bases lay outside the gene matches. This CDR3 comprises 16 residues. Germline CDR1 and CDR2: LGHNA and YNFKEQ. CDR3 DNA: TGTGCCAGCAGCCAACGACTAGCGGGAGTACAAGAGACCCAGTACTTC. It translates to CASSQRLAGVQETQYF.

This chain uses TRBV19 with TRBJ2-7; 8 bases agree with TRBD1. CDR3 length equals 13 residues. CDR1 and CDR2 from the germline V gene are LNHDA and SQIVND (reference sequence). Germline trimming cut 6 bases from V and 4 bases from J; bases unmatched to any gene: 5. CDR3 residues: CASSAGQAYEQYF. CDR3 bases: TGTGCCAGTAGCGCGGGACAGGCTTACGAGCAGTACTTC. Together with reference TRBV19 and TRBJ2-7, the CDR3 gives the full variable domain: DGGITQSPKYLFRKEGQNVTLSCEQNLNHDAMYWYRQDPGQGLRLIYYSQIVNDFQKGDIAEGYSVSREKKESFPLTVTSAQKNPTAFYLCASSAGQAYEQYFGPGTRLTVT.

This chain joins TRBV29-1 and TRBJ2-3, with 7 nucleotides matching TRBD2. With V trimmed by 7 bases and J by 0 bases, 16 bases remained unmatched. Germline CDR1 SQVTM, CDR2 ANQGSEA. CDR3 size: 17 residues. CDR3 bases: TGCAGCGCCACCGAACGAAGGAGTAGCGGGAGCACAGATACGCAGTATTTT. Translating gives CSATERRSSGSTDTQYF.

The rearrangement links TRBV27 to TRBJ2-3, with D tentatively TRBD2 (5 bases). Looked up from germline, CDR1 is MNHEY and CDR2 is SMNVEV (reference sequence). The CDR3 loop spans 15 amino acids. V was shortened by 5 bases and J by 1 base, with 13 bases between the two germline ends. The chain's CDR3 is CASSLRASGTDTQYF. CDR3 coding DNA: TGTGCCAGCAGTCTGAGGGCAAGTGGCACAGATACGCAGTATTTT.

The V and J genes are TRBV18 and TRBJ2-3; D unresolved. Looked up from germline, CDR1 is KGHSH and CDR2 is LQKENI. V lost 0 bases and J 2 bases, leaving 9 bases between the germline ends. This CDR3 region has 15 residues. The CDR3 is CASSPPLLHTDTQYF. As DNA, the CDR3 is TGTGCCAGCTCACCACCTCTACTCCACACAGATACGCAGTATTTT.

V is TRBV4-3 and J is TRBJ2-3; maybe TRBD1 (5 bases). The V gene's germline CDR1 is LGHNA and CDR2 YSLEER. The CDR3 sequence is 15 residues long. The V and J ends lost 1 base and 6 bases respectively, with 14 bases between them. The CDR3 DNA follows: TGCGCCAGCAGCCAAGCAAGTTGGGGCCGGGATACGCAGTATTTT. It is translated as CASSQASWGRDTQYF.

The V and J genes are TRBV2 and TRBJ1-5; D gene uncertain. This CDR3 has 11 amino acids. Trimming took 6 bases from V and 9 from J, leaving 9 bases between them. Germline V gene lookup returns CDR1 SNHLY and CDR2 FYNNEI. In nucleotides, the CDR3 is TGTGCCAGCAGGGCTGTTGGGCCCCAGCATTTT. This encodes CASRAVGPQHF.